Listed here are 24 T cell receptor beta chains from one sample, sequenced in a study of sequential checkpoint blockade in melanoma (dated by TCRdb to between 2017 and 2020). Receptor libraries were prepared by the immunoSEQ multiplex PCR assay. TCRdb took this table from immuneACCESS and kept in-frame rearrangements with V and J called. Such tables lack part of the clones; where checked against another copy, unresolved V genes explain under half of the gap, and the rest is unexplained. The sample data list some 2,900 clones, and roughly a quarter of these were observed just once. The ten largest make up 8.5% to 14% of the sample. The treatment or condition label of this sample denotes: randomized to nivolumab then ipilimumab (arm A) or the reverse (arm B). The sequencing here drew on tumor tissue (inferred from file names), taken from a patient given nivolumab and ipilimumab in sequence. The receptors were gathered from a human donor with melanoma.

This clone was counted between two and nine times. V usage is TRBV6-8 and J usage is TRBJ1-3, with D perhaps matching TRBD1 (6 bases). V lost 5 bases and J lost 6, with 17 bases in between. The germline V gene has CDR1 MNHGY and CDR2 SAAAGT. The CDR3 covers 15 residues. CDR3 sequence: CASSDGGRVENTIYF. CDR3 DNA sequence: TGTGCCAGCAGTGACGGGGGCAGGGTCGAAAACACCATATATTTT.

This clone is labeled as medium-sized. The CDR3 loop reads CASSYSLGGDVQPQHF. The CDR3 nucleotides are TGTGCCAGCAGTTACTCCTTGGGGGGGGACGTGCAGCCCCAGCATTTT. The chain couples TRBV6-8 to TRBJ1-5, with D perhaps TRBD1 (5 bases). In germline, CDR1 is MNHGY, CDR2 SAAAGT. V lost 0 bases and J lost 7, with 16 bases in between. CDR3 size: 16 residues.

This clone qualifies as medium-sized (0.01 to 0.1%). V is TRBV10-3 and J is TRBJ1-1; D remains unclear. Germline V gene lookup returns CDR1 ENHRY and CDR2 SYGVKD. V lost 2 bases, J lost 7 bases, and 11 bases lay in between. The CDR3 length is 13 residues. CDR3 loop: CAISEALRDEAFF. DNA for the CDR3: TGTGCCATCAGTGAGGCCCTAAGGGATGAAGCTTTCTTT.

DNA of the CDR3: TGCGCCAGCAGCTTGGGGACTAGCGGGGGCTACGAGCAGTACTTC. Its protein product is CASSLGTSGGYEQYF. This sequence joins TRBV5-1 and TRBJ2-7; TRBD2 matches 13 bases. Unmatched junction bases numbered 0, after V lost 0 bases and J lost 3 bases. This CDR3 spans 15 amino acids. Germline V gene sequence: CDR1 SGHRS, CDR2 YFSETQ.

The V and J genes are TRBV19 and TRBJ1-2; D call uncertain. The CDR3 extends over 12 amino acids. Germline values: CDR1 LNHDA, CDR2 SQIVND (reference sequence). V gave up 4 bases and J gave up 2 bases, with 5 bases separating them. The CDR3 is CASSTRNYGYTF. The CDR3 DNA reads as TGTGCCAGTAGTACCCGAAACTATGGCTACACCTTC. Looking up the rest from reference TRBV19 and TRBJ1-2 gives the full variable domain: DGGITQSPKYLFRKEGQNVTLSCEQNLNHDAMYWYRQDPGQGLRLIYYSQIVNDFQKGDIAEGYSVSREKKESFPLTVTSAQKNPTAFYLCASSTRNYGYTFGSGTRLTVV.

V usage is TRBV29-1 and J usage is TRBJ1-2; D is uncertain. The V gene's germline CDR1 is SQVTM and CDR2 ANQGSEA. The CDR3 is 12 amino acids. The V gene lost 1 base and the J gene lost 8 bases, with 11 bases spanning the gap. DNA of the CDR3: TGCAGCGTTGAAGGGTCGCGGGAGGGCTACACCTTC. Translation: CSVEGSREGYTF.

This clone was seen only a few times. CDR3 loop: CASREGTLLAYEQYF. The CDR3 DNA is TGTGCCAGCAGGGAGGGGACACTCCTCGCCTACGAGCAGTACTTC. The chain recombines TRBV6-8 with TRBJ2-7; D could derive from TRBD1 or TRBD2 (6 bases each). Germline V CDR1 and CDR2: MNHGY, SAAAGT. The CDR3 consists of 15 residues. Trimming cost V 6 bases and J 2 bases, with 17 bases left between them.

This chain links TRBV12-5 with TRBJ2-5; no clear D. Trimming left V 7 bases short and J 5 bases short, with 11 bases between. From germline, CDR1 is LGHNT and CDR2 FRNRAP. CDR3 size: 12 residues. The CDR3 sequence: CASAPPTETQYF. As DNA, the CDR3 is TGTGCTAGTGCCCCCCCCACGGAGACCCAGTACTTC.

This clone was detected a few times. J is TRBJ2-7 and V is TRBV9; D gene ambiguous. Trimming took 6 bases from V and 2 from J, leaving 18 bases between them. The CDR3 extends over 15 amino acids. Germline CDR1 reads SGDLS; CDR2 reads YYNGEE. This CDR3 reads CASTPGPLVTYEQYF. CDR3 nucleotides: TGTGCCAGCACCCCCGGACCCCTGGTGACCTACGAGCAGTACTTC.

V usage is TRBV11-3 and J usage is TRBJ2-3; D may be TRBD1 (5 bases). The length of the CDR3 is 16 residues. Germline V gene data show CDR1 as SGHNT and CDR2 as YENEEA. V lost 3 bases to trimming and J lost 0 bases, with 13 bases between them. DNA of the CDR3: TGTGCCAGCAGCTTGAGAATTGACAGCAGCACAGATACGCAGTATTTT. It translates to CASSLRIDSSTDTQYF.

This chain links TRBV6-8 with TRBJ1-5, with unresolved D. The CDR3 runs to 13 residues. V lost 6 bases and J lost 2, with 8 bases in between. Germline V gene lookup returns CDR1 MNHGY and CDR2 SAAAGT. The CDR3 is CASSLAGNQPQHF. The CDR3 DNA reads TGTGCCAGCAGCCTCGCGGGCAATCAGCCCCAGCATTTT.

Judged by abundance, this clone is medium-sized. At the DNA level, this CDR3 is encoded by other sequences in the same sample as well. The chain is built from TRBV11-3 and TRBJ1-6, with 8 bases matching TRBD1. Per germline, CDR1 SGHNT and CDR2 YENEEA. This CDR3 spans 15 amino acids. Trimming took 5 bases from V and 7 from J; bases not matched to a gene: 7. The CDR3 DNA is TGTGCCAGCAGCCACGGACAGGGAGGGAATTCACCCCTCCACTTT. Translation gives CASSHGQGGNSPLHF.

V gene TRBV7-2 combines with J gene TRBJ1-1; TRBD1 might be the D (6 bases). Trimming took off 6 bases at V and 5 bases at J, with 13 bases between the two ends. Germline-derived CDR1 and CDR2 are SGHTA and FQGNSA. The CDR3 covers 13 residues. The chain's CDR3 is CASRGGGSTEAFF. CDR3 DNA sequence: TGTGCCAGCAGGGGGGGCGGTTCGACTGAAGCTTTCTTT.

This clone was detected only a few times. The V gene is TRBV6-8, the J gene TRBJ2-5, with D possibly called TRBD1 or TRBD2 (5 bases each). The CDR3 extends over 12 amino acids. Between the trimmed V and J ends, which lost 7 bases and 5 bases, there was a span of 11 bases. Germline V CDR1 and CDR2: MNHGY, SAAAGT. The CDR3 protein is CASTGDRETQYF. The DNA of the CDR3 is TGTGCCAGCACCGGGGACCGGGAGACCCAGTACTTC.

V usage is TRBV18 and J usage is TRBJ2-3; TRBD1 agrees at 9 bases. V lost 5 bases, J lost 4 bases, and 4 bases stayed unmatched. CDR1 and CDR2 from the germline V gene are KGHSH and LQKENI. The CDR3 loop spans 14 amino acids. The CDR3 coding sequence is TGTGCCAGCTCAGGGGACAGGGCGGCAGATACGCAGTATTTT. It translates to CASSGDRAADTQYF.

This clone was found a few times. This chain connects TRBV6-8 to TRBJ1-1; TRBD1 matches 7 bases. This CDR3 is built from 15 residues. With V trimmed by 6 bases and J by 0 bases, 7 bases remained unmatched. Germline V gives CDR1 MNHGY, CDR2 SAAAGT. CDR3 DNA sequence: TGTGCCAGCAGCACCTGGGACAGCCTGAACACTGAAGCTTTCTTT. It yields the protein CASSTWDSLNTEAFF.

The gene calls are TRBV19 and TRBJ1-4; 8 bases are shared with TRBD1. CDR1 LNHDA and CDR2 SQIVND come from the germline V gene (reference sequence). The CDR3 spans 15 residues. The junction had 6 bases not matched to a gene; V was cut back by 7 bases and J by 2 bases. CDR3 loop: CASTSGDRTNEKLFF. CDR3 nucleotide sequence: TGTGCCAGTACTTCCGGGGACAGGACTAATGAAAAACTGTTTTTT. Full variable domain (outside the CDR3, taken from reference TRBV19 and TRBJ1-4): DGGITQSPKYLFRKEGQNVTLSCEQNLNHDAMYWYRQDPGQGLRLIYYSQIVNDFQKGDIAEGYSVSREKKESFPLTVTSAQKNPTAFYLCASTSGDRTNEKLFFGSGTQLSVL.

In this sample, this clone turned up many times. The V call is TRBV11-3, the J call TRBJ2-1; unclear D gene. CDR3 length equals 15 residues. The germline V gene has CDR1 SGHNT and CDR2 YENEEA. Trimming removed 6 bases from V and 6 bases from J, with 18 bases in between. CDR3 bases: TGTGCCAGCAGTCCCAGAACGACCGGGCGCAATGAGCAGTTCTTC. Amino acid sequence: CASSPRTTGRNEQFF.

The chain combines TRBV5-1 with TRBJ2-3; 7 bases align to TRBD2. CDR1 is SGHRS and CDR2 is YFSETQ in the germline V gene. The CDR3 contains 16 residues. The trim removed 0 bases at V and 6 bases at J, leaving 10 bases unmatched. For the CDR3, the DNA is TGCGCCAGCAGCTTGGGGATCAGCTCGGGGGGTGATACGCAGTATTTT. Translated, it gives CASSLGISSGGDTQYF.

This chain joins TRBV12-5 and TRBJ2-2; D not resolved. This CDR3 is built from 11 residues. Per the germline V gene, CDR1 is LGHNT and CDR2 is FRNRAP. In DNA form, the CDR3 reads TGTGCCAGCCTGGAGACCGGGGAGCTGTTTTTT. Its protein product is CASLETGELFF.

This clone was seen at least ten times. The chain combines TRBV11-3 with TRBJ2-6; possibly TRBD1 for D (5 bases). Germline CDR1 and CDR2: SGHNT and YENEEA. The V end lost 5 bases, the J end lost 0 bases, and 11 bases lay between the germline ends. The CDR3 loop spans 16 amino acids. The CDR3 region has the DNA TGTGCCAGCAGCCTAAGACAGCTCTCTGGGGCCAACGTCCTGACTTTC. It encodes CASSLRQLSGANVLTF. Together with reference TRBV11-3 and TRBJ2-6, the CDR3 gives the full variable domain: EAGVVQSPRYKIIEKKQPVAFWCNPISGHNTLYWYLQNLGQGPELLIRYENEEAVDDSQLPKDRFSAERLKGVDSTLKIQPAELGDSAVYLCASSLRQLSGANVLTFGAGSRLTVL.

This clone has more than one count but fewer than ten. This chain joins TRBV9 and TRBJ2-5, with 9 bases aligning to TRBD2. This CDR3 has 15 residues. Unmatched junction bases numbered 12, after V lost 4 bases and J lost 8 bases. CDR1 SGDLS and CDR2 YYNGEE come from the germline V gene. The CDR3 protein is CASSLNLSGGRTQYF. The CDR3 bases are TGTGCCAGCAGCTTAAACCTCAGCGGGGGGAGAACCCAGTACTTC.

The rearrangement uses TRBV29-1 and TRBJ1-5, with TRBD1 matching 9 bases. The CDR3 is 15 amino acids. J was trimmed by 1 base and V by 5 bases; bases with no gene match: 6. From germline, CDR1 is SQVTM and CDR2 ANQGSEA. In DNA form, the CDR3 reads TGCAGCGTTTTTCCGGGACAGGGAAGCAATCAGCCCCAGCATTTT. Protein sequence: CSVFPGQGSNQPQHF.

This rearrangement joins TRBV11-3 to TRBJ1-4, with D possibly matching TRBD1 (5 bases). The germline CDR1 and CDR2 sequences are SGHNT and YENEEA. The CDR3 has 17 residues. With 4 bases removed from V and 5 bases from J, the gap between germline ends came to 20 bases. The CDR3 DNA reads TGTGCCAGCAGCTCCCGACAGACGGTCGGGTGGAATGAAAAACTGTTTTTT. It yields the protein CASSSRQTVGWNEKLFF.